Sequencing of this T cell receptor (beta chain) was carried out in a study of shared clonotypes between healthy human individuals. Terminally differentiated effector memory CD45RA+ cells were excluded from the naive CD8 cells, which were CD45RO-negative and positively selected for CCR7. The donors were adults (healthy and HIV-negative) with no recent acute infections or vaccinations. The protocol was immunoSEQ multiplex PCR, while the TCRdb copy is restricted to in-frame clones and leaves out a portion. The data contain some 2 million clones, about 95% of them singletons. On this clone: Its antigen is still unknown.

The germline CDR1 and CDR2 sequences are WSHSY and SAAADI. The CDR3 is made up of 14 amino acids. Trimming cost V 2 bases and J 0 bases, with 7 bases left between them. Study observations and caveats: Generally, estimated richness proved larger in naive subsets than it did in memory subsets.

Sample: naive CD8+ T cells sorted from blood. This receptor was obtained from a man aged 18 to 29 in good health. The chain links TRBV10-2 to TRBJ1-1; unclear D gene. The CDR3 nucleotides read TGCGCCAGCAGTGAGGTAGCCATGAACACTGAAGCTTTCTTT. It yields the protein CASSEVAMNTEAFF.